The 19 T cell receptor beta chains below were found in one sample sequenced in a study of T cell responses to AZD1222 COVID-19 vaccine. Profiling relied on immunoSEQ multiplex PCR, and the TCRdb table lists in-frame clones only, not all of them. In the table there are 150,000 or so clones, 91% of which are singletons. The specimen comprised peripheral blood, sampled on day 0 of AZD1222 vaccination. The receptors come from an adult in good health.

On this clone itself: The sample has other DNA sequences that encode this CDR3 too. The chain joins TRBV28 to TRBJ2-7; either TRBD1 or TRBD2 may fit D (6 bases each). The germline V gene has CDR1 MDHEN and CDR2 SYDVKM. V lost 3 bases and J 1 base, leaving 10 bases between the germline ends. The CDR3 has 14 residues. CDR3 in DNA: TGTGCCAGCAGTTTGGGGGGCAGATCCTACGAGCAGTACTTC. Protein: CASSLGGRSYEQYF.

As to this clone: Additional DNA sequences in this sample encode the identical CDR3. The gene calls are TRBV7-8 and TRBJ2-5, with D perhaps matching TRBD2 (5 bases). The CDR3 sequence is 13 residues long. V shed 1 base and J shed 5 bases, with 8 bases lying between them. Germline assignment: CDR1 SGHVS and CDR2 FQNEAQ. The DNA of the CDR3 is TGTGCCAGCAGCTTAGGCGGCGGGGAGACCCAGTACTTC. Translating gives CASSLGGGETQYF.

This clone was recorded only once. The chain links TRBV28 to TRBJ2-7; D is unclear. Germline V gene data show CDR1 as MDHEN and CDR2 as SYDVKM. The V and J ends lost 6 bases and 3 bases respectively, with 12 bases between them. The CDR3 is 13 residues long. CDR3: CASRPREHYEQYF. The CDR3 coding sequence is TGTGCCAGCAGACCTAGGGAACACTACGAGCAGTACTTC.

The chain has TRBV4-1 and TRBJ2-1, with no clear D. The CDR3 contains 15 residues. V gave up 0 bases and J gave up 3 bases, with 9 bases separating them. Germline-derived CDR1 and CDR2 are MGHRA and YSYEKL. CDR3: CASSQDSVGYNEQFF. The CDR3 DNA reads TGCGCCAGCAGCCAAGATTCAGTCGGCTACAATGAGCAGTTCTTC.

CDR3 in DNA: TGTGCCACCAGTGAACAGATGGGCACAGATACGCAGTATTTT. As protein: CATSEQMGTDTQYF. J is TRBJ2-3 and V is TRBV24-1; no firm D call. This CDR3 is built from 14 residues. The V gene lost 4 bases and the J gene lost 1 base, with 8 bases spanning the gap. The V gene's germline CDR1 is KGHDR and CDR2 SFDVKD.

The rearrangement uses TRBV12-3 or TRBV12-4 and TRBJ1-2, with D uncertain. Trimming took 3 bases from V and 4 from J, leaving 9 bases between them. The CDR3 is made up of 13 amino acids. The CDR3 protein is CASSFRTFYGYTF. For the CDR3, the DNA is TGTGCCAGCAGTTTTAGGACCTTCTATGGCTACACCTTC.

V is TRBV5-1 and J is TRBJ2-5; TRBD1 agrees at 9 bases. The length of the CDR3 is 15 residues. Germline values: CDR1 SGHRS, CDR2 YFSETQ. After removal of 4 bases from V and 2 bases from J, the junction contained 6 bases not matched to a gene. The CDR3 region has the DNA TGCGCCAGCAGCCCACAGGGGGCGAATCAAGAGACCCAGTACTTC. Protein product: CASSPQGANQETQYF. Drawing the rest from reference TRBV5-1 and TRBJ2-5, the complete variable domain is KAGVTQTPRYLIKTRGQQVTLSCSPISGHRSVSWYQQTPGQGLQFLFEYFSETQRNKGNFPGRFSGRQFSNSRSEMNVSTLELGDSALYLCASSPQGANQETQYFGPGTRLLVL.

The chain links TRBV3-1 (or the pseudogene TRBV3-2) to TRBJ2-7, with D uncertain. V was shortened by 0 bases and J by 3 bases, with 9 bases between the two germline ends. Germline CDR1 is LGHDT and CDR2 is YNNKEL (reference sequence). CDR3 size: 14 residues. The CDR3 coding sequence is TGTGCCAGCAGCCAAGAAAGTAAACTCTACGAGCAGTACTTC. As protein: CASSQESKLYEQYF.

The chain uses TRBV30 and TRBJ1-5, with D uncertain. The germline CDR1 and CDR2 sequences are GTSNPN and SVGIG (reference sequence). Trimming removed 1 base from V and 7 bases from J, with 11 bases in between. The CDR3 covers 13 residues. The DNA of the CDR3 is TGTGCCTGGAGTGACATACCCCACCAGCCCCAGCATTTT. Amino acids: CAWSDIPHQPQHF.

CDR3 sequence reads: CASRLRLEAPTEAFF. In nucleotides, the CDR3 is TGTGCCAGCAGGCTGAGGTTGGAGGCCCCCACTGAAGCTTTCTTT. The chain is built from TRBV27 and TRBJ1-1; no clear D. The CDR3 runs to 15 residues. Germline values: CDR1 MNHEY, CDR2 SMNVEV (reference sequence). The ends were cut back, 6 bases at V and 4 bases at J, with 18 bases in the middle.

The chain uses TRBV19 and TRBJ2-5; 8 bases match TRBD1. The V segment lost 5 bases and the J segment 3 bases; nucleotides outside the gene matches: 8. The germline V gene has CDR1 LNHDA and CDR2 SQIVND (reference sequence). CDR3 length: 15 residues. CDR3 sequence: CASSPLGQGEETQYF. The CDR3 nucleotides read TGTGCCAGTAGTCCATTAGGACAGGGTGAAGAGACCCAGTACTTC.

The rearrangement joins TRBV7-9 to TRBJ2-1, with 7 bases that match TRBD2. Germline V gene sequence: CDR1 SEHNR, CDR2 FQNEAQ (reference sequence). J was trimmed by 5 bases and V by 5 bases; bases with no gene match: 15. The CDR3 has 17 residues. The CDR3 protein is CASSPKVASGFHNEQFF. The CDR3 DNA sequence: TGTGCCAGCAGCCCCAAGGTGGCTAGCGGCTTTCACAATGAGCAGTTCTTC. The full variable domain, in which reference TRBV7-9 and TRBJ2-1 provide the parts outside the CDR3, is DTGVSQNPRHKITKRGQNVTFRCDPISEHNRLYWYRQTLGQGPEFLTYFQNEAQLEKSRLLSDRFSAERPKGSFSTLEIQRTEQGDSAMYLCASSPKVASGFHNEQFFGPGTRLTVL.

The chain combines TRBV7-9 with TRBJ2-7, with 11 bases aligning to TRBD2. This CDR3 is 18 amino acids long. J lost 3 bases, V lost 0 bases, and 10 bases had no gene match. CDR1 and CDR2 from the germline V gene are SEHNR and FQNEAQ (reference sequence). CDR3 DNA sequence: TGTGCCAGCAGCTTAGCGAGGGTTCTAGCGGGAGGTGGCTACGAGCAGTACTTC. Translated: CASSLARVLAGGGYEQYF.

This clone was detected a few times. This rearrangement joins TRBV7-9 to TRBJ2-5; weak D call: TRBD1 (5 bases). The CDR3 runs to 14 residues. Between the trimmed V and J ends, which lost 1 base and 1 base, there was a span of 7 bases. Germline CDR1 reads SEHNR; CDR2 reads FQNEAQ (reference sequence). The CDR3 protein is CASSLVGAQETQYF. In DNA, the CDR3 is TGTGCCAGCAGCTTAGTAGGGGCCCAAGAGACCCAGTACTTC. The full variable domain, completed using reference TRBV7-9 and TRBJ2-5, is DTGVSQNPRHKITKRGQNVTFRCDPISEHNRLYWYRQTLGQGPEFLTYFQNEAQLEKSRLLSDRFSAERPKGSFSTLEIQRTEQGDSAMYLCASSLVGAQETQYFGPGTRLLVL.

The V call is TRBV12-3 or TRBV12-4, the J call TRBJ1-1, with 7 bases matching TRBD1. J was trimmed by 7 bases and V by 6 bases; bases with no gene match: 8. The CDR3 is 13 residues long. Here the CDR3 reads CASSFRNRGEAFF. CDR3 in DNA: TGTGCCAGCAGCTTCAGAAACAGGGGTGAAGCTTTCTTT.

The chain is built from TRBV7-2 and TRBJ2-7; 7 bases align to TRBD1. With V trimmed by 6 bases and J by 3 bases, 5 bases remained unmatched. The germline gives CDR1 SGHTA, CDR2 FQGNSA. This CDR3 has 13 amino acids. The CDR3 region has the DNA TGTGCCAGCAGTACAGGGGTCGGCTACGAGCAGTACTTC. It encodes CASSTGVGYEQYF.

The chain employs TRBV29-1 and TRBJ1-4; tentative D call: TRBD1 (6 bases). Trimming stripped 7 bases from V and 5 bases from J, with 14 bases between. CDR3 length equals 13 residues. CDR1 SQVTM and CDR2 ANQGSEA come from the germline V gene. In DNA, the CDR3 is TGCAGCGCAGCCAAACAGGGAAATGAAAAACTGTTTTTT. This translates into CSAAKQGNEKLFF.

The CDR3 loop is CASSQSYEQYF. Written as DNA, the CDR3 is TGTGCCAGCAGCCAGTCCTACGAGCAGTACTTC. The chain joins TRBV3-1 (or the pseudogene TRBV3-2) to TRBJ2-7; unclear D gene. There are 11 residues in the CDR3. CDR1 and CDR2 from the germline V gene are LGHDT and YNNKEL (reference sequence). Between the trimmed V and J ends, which lost 3 bases and 1 base, there was a span of 1 base.

The genes are TRBV4-1 and TRBJ1-1, with a tentative D call TRBD1 (6 bases). V was shortened by 4 bases and J by 1 base, with 22 bases between the two germline ends. Germline V gene data show CDR1 as MGHRA and CDR2 as YSYEKL. The CDR3 has 18 residues. For the CDR3, the DNA is TGCGCCAGCAGCCCCGAGGGGGGGACCGGCAGGACGAACACTGAAGCTTTCTTT. Translating it yields CASSPEGGTGRTNTEAFF.